This T cell receptor (beta chain) stems from a study of T-cell memory formation after mild COVID-19. Study observations and caveats: Some clones that responded turned up in pre-infection memory, which suggests that cross-reactive memory joined in.

The sample holds a few counts of this clonotype. The antigen is unknown. The CDR3 sequence is 15 residues long. CDR1 is SGHVS, CDR2 FNYEAQ, per germline. V gave up 2 bases and J gave up 4 bases; unmatched junction bases: 5. TCRdb passed the 5' RACE reads through MiXCR, listing each CDR3 protein once. The data contain under 150,000 distinct CDR3 sequences, about a fifth of them singletons. Sequenced sample: PBMCs or a T cell subset sorted from them (not recorded which). The sequence was collected from a man younger than 30 who had mild COVID-19 (a few samples of this study predate the infection). Cell type and time point are not known. The V gene is TRBV7-6, the J gene TRBJ2-3; TRBD2 agrees at 8 bases. The CDR3 spells CASSLIPLAADTQYF. DNA for the CDR3: TGTGCCAGCAGCTTAATCCCACTAGCGGCAGATACGCAGTATTTT.